The 3 T cell receptor beta chains below come from one sample, sequenced in a study of cytotoxic CD8 clonotypes in ibrutinib-treated CLL. Some clones are missing from TCRdb's copy, which holds only in-frame ones; the method was immunoSEQ multiplex PCR. The data contain a few hundred thousand clones, 67% of them singletons. The starting material was PBMCs, obtained after 36 months of ibrutinib treatment. The receptors were gathered from a human donor with chronic lymphocytic leukemia.

The rearrangement uses TRBV9 and TRBJ2-2; 8 nucleotides align to TRBD1. Trimming took 10 bases from V and 5 from J; bases not matched to a gene: 10. CDR1 is SGDLS, CDR2 YYNGEE, per germline. The CDR3 totals 14 residues. In DNA form, the CDR3 reads TGTGCCGCTGGGCGGGACAGGAATACCGGGGAGCTGTTTTTT. This translates into CAAGRDRNTGELFF.

The chain carries TRBV29-1 and TRBJ2-1; TRBD1 agrees at 8 bases. With V trimmed by 7 bases and J by 12 bases, 11 bases remained unmatched. The CDR3 sequence is 12 residues long. The germline V gene encodes CDR1 SQVTM and CDR2 ANQGSEA. The CDR3: CSAARQGPWQFF. CDR3 DNA: TGCAGCGCCGCGCGACAGGGGCCTTGGCAGTTCTTC.

The rearrangement links TRBV7-9 to TRBJ2-3, with D maybe TRBD1 (6 bases). The ends were cut back, 1 base at V and 2 bases at J, with 13 bases in the middle. CDR1 SEHNR and CDR2 FQNEAQ come from the germline V gene (reference sequence). The CDR3 consists of 16 residues. The CDR3 sequence is CASSLGGHLSTDTQYF. The DNA of the CDR3 is TGTGCCAGCAGCTTAGGGGGACACCTGTCCACAGATACGCAGTATTTT.